This T cell receptor beta chain comes out of a study of T cells in localized non-small cell lung cancer. The assay was immunoSEQ multiplex PCR, and TCRdb's table has in-frame clones only and misses some. The table has roughly 15,000 clones, 85% seen once. Whole-study results and caveats: A median of around 60 clones ranked among the top 100 in tumor appeared in adjacent lung. Higher blood T cell density went with longer overall survival. Among the tissues sampled, uninvolved adjacent lung had the highest T cell clonality, above tumor.

The germline CDR1 and CDR2 sequences are SGHRS and YFSETQ. This CDR3 contains 16 residues. J lost 6 bases, V lost 5 bases, and 11 bases had no gene match. A note on this clone: No antigen is known for it.

The receptor's source is a female donor of 60 years or more with stage I squamous cell lung carcinoma. The material sequenced was peripheral blood, taken before any cancer treatment. The chain combines TRBV5-1 with TRBJ1-6, with 7 bases aligning to TRBD1. Here the CDR3 DNA reads TGCGCCAGCAGGCGCGAACCACAGGGGCTTAATTCACCCCTCCACTTT. This encodes CASRREPQGLNSPLHF.